This T cell receptor beta chain was sequenced during a study of PD-L1 blockade in urothelial cancer. Time point here: pretreatment peripheral blood. This clone has just a few counts. In germline, CDR1 is MNHEY, CDR2 SMNVEV (reference sequence). Trimming cost V 3 bases and J 9 bases, with 18 bases left between them. The CDR3 contains 14 residues. The table came from immunoSEQ multiplex PCR; TCRdb's copy has only in-frame clones and leaves some out. The sample includes tens of thousands of clones, about four fifths of them seen just once. Source: PBMCs, taken around atezolizumab (anti-PD-L1) treatment. This chain joins TRBV27 and TRBJ2-7, with a possible D match to TRBD2 (6 bases). The clonotype comes from a man aged 60-69 years with urothelial cancer. The CDR3 spells CASSFLSGDDRQYF. The CDR3 DNA sequence: TGTGCCAGCAGTTTCCTTAGCGGAGACGACCGGCAGTACTTC.